These 18 T cell receptor beta chains share one sample of origin, sequenced in a study of chemoradiotherapy in HPV16-positive cancers. Assay used: immunoSEQ multiplex PCR; TCRdb lists only in-frame clones, some missing. This table has approximately 15,000 clones, approximately 80% appearing once. This specimen was acquired from a patient who underwent chemoradiotherapy. All receptors derive from a human donor with HPV-associated anogenital cancer.

The chain uses TRBV9 and TRBJ2-1, with 7 bases identical to TRBD2. This CDR3 has 15 amino acids. Germline V gives CDR1 SGDLS, CDR2 YYNGEE. The V segment lost 4 bases and the J segment 4 bases; nucleotides outside the gene matches: 8. The CDR3 spells CASSWSSGPYNEQFF. The CDR3 DNA reads as TGTGCCAGCAGCTGGTCTAGCGGCCCATACAATGAGCAGTTCTTC.

The chain joins TRBV6-1 to TRBJ1-1, with TRBD1 matching 7 bases. The CDR3 extends over 14 amino acids. V lost 5 bases, J lost 2 bases, and 5 bases stayed unmatched. Germline V gene sequence: CDR1 MNHNS, CDR2 SASEGT. CDR3: CASSTGTVNTEAFF. In DNA form, the CDR3 reads TGTGCCAGCAGTACCGGGACAGTTAACACTGAAGCTTTCTTT.

The chain joins TRBV4-1 to TRBJ1-2; D gene uncertain. This CDR3 has 14 residues. From germline, CDR1 is MGHRA and CDR2 YSYEKL. The V gene lost 3 bases and the J gene lost 6 bases, with 14 bases spanning the gap. DNA of the CDR3: TGCGCCAGCAGCCAGAGATCCAAGAGAAATGGCTACACCTTC. Its protein product is CASSQRSKRNGYTF.

The chain has TRBV21-1 and TRBJ2-2; TRBD2 was called by the table and not checked on the DNA. TRBV21-1 is described as a pseudogene. This CDR3 is built from 12 residues. The CDR3 DNA reads TGTGCCACTCTTCAGGCGGGCGGGGAGCTGTTTTTT. It translates to CATLQAGGELFF.

The chain has TRBV2 and TRBJ2-3; 8 nucleotides match TRBD1. Per germline, CDR1 SNHLY and CDR2 FYNNEI. V lost 5 bases and J lost 4; bases outside the gene matches: 5. The CDR3 is 14 amino acids. CDR3 protein: CASSRQGTADTQYF. As DNA, the CDR3 is TGTGCCAGCAGTAGACAGGGGACGGCAGATACGCAGTATTTT.

This clone has a single count. The chain joins TRBV5-1 to TRBJ2-3, with 10 bases identical to TRBD2. After removal of 0 bases from V and 6 bases from J, the junction contained 7 bases not matched to a gene. The CDR3 runs to 16 residues. Germline CDR1 SGHRS, CDR2 YFSETQ. CDR3 sequence (DNA): TGCGCCAGCAGCTTGGGGGCTAGCGGGGGAAGTGATACGCAGTATTTT. As protein: CASSLGASGGSDTQYF.

This clone was counted a few times. The chain links TRBV7-2 to TRBJ1-6; the D gene is possibly TRBD1 (6 bases). This CDR3 is 14 amino acids long. Trimming removed 8 bases at V and 5 bases at J, with 13 bases between. Germline V gives CDR1 SGHTA, CDR2 FQGNSA. CDR3 sequence (DNA): TGTGCCAGCGGAATTTCAGGGGATAATTCACCCCTCCACTTT. This codes for CASGISGDNSPLHF.

The chain joins TRBV7-9 to TRBJ1-6, with D possibly matching TRBD1 (5 bases). Trimming stripped 5 bases from V and 3 bases from J, with 11 bases between. The CDR3 runs 15 residues. Looked up from germline, CDR1 is SEHNR and CDR2 is FQNEAQ (reference sequence). The CDR3 loop is CASSPVDSYNSPLHF. The CDR3 coding sequence is TGTGCCAGCAGCCCCGTAGACAGCTATAATTCACCCCTCCACTTT.

The chain uses TRBV18 and TRBJ2-4; TRBD2 aligns across 12 bases. CDR3 size: 20 residues. V gave up 3 bases and J gave up 6 bases; unmatched junction bases: 18. Germline assignment: CDR1 KGHSH and CDR2 LQKENI. CDR3 residues: CASSPIALKASGGALNIQYF. CDR3 DNA: TGTGCCAGCTCACCGATCGCCCTCAAGGCTAGCGGGGGGGCTCTAAACATTCAGTACTTC.

This chain joins TRBV11-2 and TRBJ2-3; tentatively, D is TRBD1 (6 bases). CDR3 length: 14 amino acids. V lost 3 bases and J 6 bases, leaving 13 bases between the germline ends. Germline V gene lookup returns CDR1 SGHAT and CDR2 FQNNGV. In DNA, the CDR3 is TGTGCCAGCAGCTTCAGGGGCCTTAGGGATACGCAGTATTTT. Its protein product is CASSFRGLRDTQYF.

The rearrangement joins TRBV9 to TRBJ2-3; D perhaps matches TRBD2 (5 bases). V was clipped by 0 bases and J by 0 bases, with 8 bases between them. The CDR3 consists of 15 residues. Germline V gene lookup returns CDR1 SGDLS and CDR2 YYNGEE. In DNA form, the CDR3 reads TGTGCCAGCAGCGTAGGCGGGCGTAGCACAGATACGCAGTATTTT. It yields the protein CASSVGGRSTDTQYF.

The chain links TRBV4-2 to TRBJ1-1, with D possibly being TRBD1 (5 bases). Per germline, CDR1 LGHNA and CDR2 YNFKEQ. The CDR3 sequence is 15 residues long. Trimming took 2 bases from V and 3 from J, leaving 13 bases between them. CDR3 bases: TGTGCCAGCAGCCAACCTAACTCGGGGGACACTGAAGCTTTCTTT. Translated, it gives CASSQPNSGDTEAFF.

The genes are TRBV4-2 and TRBJ2-3, with no clear D. Germline V lookup: CDR1 LGHNA, CDR2 YNFKEQ. This CDR3 contains 16 residues. The ends were cut back, 0 bases at V and 2 bases at J, with 12 bases in the middle. CDR3 DNA sequence: TGTGCCAGCAGCCAAGACTCGGCCGCTTACACAGATACGCAGTATTTT. It yields the protein CASSQDSAAYTDTQYF.

Turning to this clone: The same CDR3 arises from other DNA sequences in this sample as well. The chain links TRBV5-1 to TRBJ2-2; D is perhaps TRBD2 (6 bases). CDR1 is SGHRS, CDR2 YFSETQ, per germline. The CDR3 covers 16 residues. V lost 1 base and J 4 bases, leaving 14 bases between the germline ends. Here the CDR3 reads CASSLSGGRGTGELFF. DNA of the CDR3: TGCGCCAGCAGCTTGTCCGGGGGTCGCGGCACCGGGGAGCTGTTTTTT.

DNA of the CDR3: TGTGCCAGCAGCTTGGATCCAGGCATTACGGCTGGCTACACCTTC. Amino acids: CASSLDPGITAGYTF. The chain joins TRBV5-5 to TRBJ1-2; D remains unclear. The CDR3 extends over 15 amino acids. V lost 0 bases and J 7 bases, leaving 16 bases between the germline ends. The germline CDR1 and CDR2 sequences are SGHKS and YYEKEE (reference sequence).

The chain recombines TRBV4-2 with TRBJ1-2, with TRBD1 as a possible D gene (6 bases). From germline, CDR1 is LGHNA and CDR2 YNFKEQ. The CDR3 is 15 amino acids. The germline V and J ends were trimmed by 2 bases and 4 bases, with 14 bases remaining between them. The CDR3 DNA reads TGTGCCAGCAGCCAAAACCGACAGGTACGCTATGGCTACACCTTC. Protein sequence: CASSQNRQVRYGYTF.

This rearrangement joins TRBV19 to TRBJ2-3, with D perhaps TRBD2 (6 bases). The length of the CDR3 is 18 residues. V was pared by 4 bases and J by 3 bases, with 23 bases between. The germline V gene has CDR1 LNHDA and CDR2 SQIVND (reference sequence). The CDR3 spells CASSRRPRGGIGTDTQYF. CDR3 DNA: TGTGCCAGTAGTAGGCGCCCCCGGGGAGGTATCGGTACAGATACGCAGTATTTT.

This clone was found once. V usage is TRBV27 and J usage is TRBJ2-6, with 8 bases aligning to TRBD1. This CDR3 has 17 amino acids. Germline CDR1 is MNHEY and CDR2 is SMNVEV (reference sequence). V lost 4 bases to trimming and J lost 0 bases; unmatched junction nucleotides: 5. Written as DNA, the CDR3 is TGTGCCAGCAGTTCGCTGGACAGGGCCTCTGGGGCCAACGTCCTGACTTTC. As protein: CASSSLDRASGANVLTF.